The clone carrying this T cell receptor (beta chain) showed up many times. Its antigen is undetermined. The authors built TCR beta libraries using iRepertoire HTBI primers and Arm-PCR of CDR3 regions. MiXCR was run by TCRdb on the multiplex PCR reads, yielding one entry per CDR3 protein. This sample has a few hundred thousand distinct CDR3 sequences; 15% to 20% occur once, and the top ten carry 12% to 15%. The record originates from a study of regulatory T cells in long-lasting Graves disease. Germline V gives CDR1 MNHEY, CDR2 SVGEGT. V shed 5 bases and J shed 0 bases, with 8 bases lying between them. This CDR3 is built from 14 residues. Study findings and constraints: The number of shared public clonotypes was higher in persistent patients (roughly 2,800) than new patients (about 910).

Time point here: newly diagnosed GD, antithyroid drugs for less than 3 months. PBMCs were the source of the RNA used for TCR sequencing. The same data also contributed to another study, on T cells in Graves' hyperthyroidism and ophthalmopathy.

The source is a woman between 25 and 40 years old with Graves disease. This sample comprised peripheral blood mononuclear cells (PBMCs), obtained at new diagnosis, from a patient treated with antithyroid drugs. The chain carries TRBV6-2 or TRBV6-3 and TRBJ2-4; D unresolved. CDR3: CASSEVGAKNIQYF. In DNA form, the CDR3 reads TGTGCCAGCAGTGAAGTTGGAGCCAAAAACATTCAGTACTTC.